This TCR beta chain was identified in a study of shared clonotypes between healthy human individuals. V lost 3 bases and J 4 bases, leaving 10 bases between the germline ends. The length of the CDR3 is 13 residues. The V gene's germline CDR1 is SGHRS and CDR2 YFSETQ. CD45RO+ cells went into CD8 memory alongside CCR7-negative CD45RA+ TemRA cells. TCRdb's copy holds only in-frame clones and misses some; the assay was immunoSEQ multiplex PCR. Of a few hundred thousand clones listed, approximately 97% are singletons. This chain uses TRBV5-1 with TRBJ1-2; D remains unclear. The sample comprised memory CD8+ T cells sorted from blood. Documented subset: CD45RO+ cells pooled with CCR7-negative TemRA cells. The TCR was taken from a man aged 25-45 years in good health. CDR3 protein: CASSSGPGYGYTF. The CDR3 DNA sequence: TGCGCCAGCAGCTCCGGGCCTGGCTATGGCTACACCTTC.